The clone carrying this T cell receptor (beta chain) was seen a handful of times. What it binds is unknown. The V gene end was trimmed by 2 bases and the J gene end by 8 bases; junction bases not matched to a gene: 14. CDR3 length: 18 residues. Germline-derived CDR1 and CDR2 are DFQATT and SNEGSKA (reference sequence). Presence of unique molecular identifiers characterized the TCR beta cDNA libraries. About 500,000 cDNA molecules were obtained per 1 to 10 million input T cells. Each CDR3 protein gets one entry after TCRdb re-called the PCR reads with MiXCR. This sample has roughly 620,000 distinct CDR3 sequences; around 40% occur once, and the top ten carry around 1.7%. The sample originates from a study of post-analysis software for immune sequencing data. Study in general: Several disease courses (relapsing-remitting, secondary progressive and progressive-relapsing) of multiple sclerosis were included. The study, taken as a whole, reports: Patients carried roughly 5 TRBV segments more frequently than controls did, and TRBV5-6, TRBV5-1 and TRBV20-1 were among them.

What was sequenced was blood. This TCR was sampled from a girl under 18 with multiple sclerosis. The chain recombines TRBV20-1 with TRBJ2-4; 14 bases line up with TRBD2. CDR3 loop: CSARSLGTSGSRRDIQYF. CDR3 in DNA: TGCAGTGCTAGATCACTAGGGACTAGCGGGAGTCGACGAGACATTCAGTACTTC.